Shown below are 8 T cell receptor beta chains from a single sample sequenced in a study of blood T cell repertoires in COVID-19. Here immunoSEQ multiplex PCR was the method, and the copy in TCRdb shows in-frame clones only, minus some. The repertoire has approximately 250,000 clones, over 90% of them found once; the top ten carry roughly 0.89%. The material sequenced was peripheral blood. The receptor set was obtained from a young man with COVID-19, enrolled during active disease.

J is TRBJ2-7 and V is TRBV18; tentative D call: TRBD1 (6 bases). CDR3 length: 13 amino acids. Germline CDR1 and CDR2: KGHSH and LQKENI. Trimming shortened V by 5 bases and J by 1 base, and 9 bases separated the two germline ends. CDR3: CASSSGQSYEQYF. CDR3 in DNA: TGTGCCAGCTCATCAGGACAGTCCTACGAGCAGTACTTC.

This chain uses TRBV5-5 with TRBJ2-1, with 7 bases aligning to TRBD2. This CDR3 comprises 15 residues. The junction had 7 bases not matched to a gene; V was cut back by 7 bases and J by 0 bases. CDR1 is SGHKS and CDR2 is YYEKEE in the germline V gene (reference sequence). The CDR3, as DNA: TGTGCCAGCGGCCTTGCGGGGGACTCCTACAATGAGCAGTTCTTC. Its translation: CASGLAGDSYNEQFF.

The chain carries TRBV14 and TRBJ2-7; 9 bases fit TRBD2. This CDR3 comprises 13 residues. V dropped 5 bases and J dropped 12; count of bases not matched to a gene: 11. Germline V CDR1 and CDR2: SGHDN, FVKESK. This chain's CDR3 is CASSSRTSEKRYF. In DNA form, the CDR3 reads TGTGCCAGCAGCTCTCGGACTAGCGAGAAGCGGTACTTC.

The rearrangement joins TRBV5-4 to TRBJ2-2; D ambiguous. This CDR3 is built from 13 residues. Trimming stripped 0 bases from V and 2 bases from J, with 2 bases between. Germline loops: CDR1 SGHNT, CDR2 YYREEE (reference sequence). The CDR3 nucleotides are TGTGCCAGCAGCTTGGTAAACACCGGGGAGCTGTTTTTT. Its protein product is CASSLVNTGELFF. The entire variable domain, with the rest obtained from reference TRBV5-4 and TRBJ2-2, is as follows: ETGVTQSPTHLIKTRGQQVTLRCSSQSGHNTVSWYQQALGQGPQFIFQYYREEENGRGNFPPRFSGLQFPNYSSELNVNALELDDSALYLCASSLVNTGELFFGEGSRLTVL.

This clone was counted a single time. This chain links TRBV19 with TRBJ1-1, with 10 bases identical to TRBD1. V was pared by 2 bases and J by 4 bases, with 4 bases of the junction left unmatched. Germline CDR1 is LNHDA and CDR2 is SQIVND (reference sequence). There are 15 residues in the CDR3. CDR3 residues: CASSIRRDRGTEAFF. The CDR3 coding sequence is TGTGCCAGTAGTATAAGACGGGACAGGGGCACTGAAGCTTTCTTT.

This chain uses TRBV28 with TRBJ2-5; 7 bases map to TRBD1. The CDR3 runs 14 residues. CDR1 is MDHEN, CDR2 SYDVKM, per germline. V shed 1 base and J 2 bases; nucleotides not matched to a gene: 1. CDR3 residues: CASSLLGQQETQYF. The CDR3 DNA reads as TGTGCCAGCAGTTTATTGGGACAGCAAGAGACCCAGTACTTC.

CDR3 region: CASSLAGPGDNTEAFF. The CDR3 nucleotides are TGTGCCAGCAGCTTGGCCGGCCCCGGGGATAACACTGAAGCTTTCTTT. The chain carries TRBV5-4 and TRBJ1-1; D is undetermined. CDR1 is SGHNT and CDR2 is YYREEE in the germline V gene (reference sequence). This CDR3 region has 16 residues. V was cut by 0 bases and J by 2 bases, with 14 bases left in between.

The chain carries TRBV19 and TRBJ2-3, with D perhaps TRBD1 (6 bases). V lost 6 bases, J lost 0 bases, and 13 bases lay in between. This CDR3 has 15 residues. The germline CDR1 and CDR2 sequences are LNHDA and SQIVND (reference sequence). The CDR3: CASRDLTGSTDTQYF. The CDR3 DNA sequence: TGTGCCAGTAGGGACCTGACAGGTAGCACAGATACGCAGTATTTT.